Sequencing of this T cell receptor beta chain was carried out in a study of CD8 T cells in ankylosing spondylitis. Study-wide points: Researchers reportedly found disease-linked clones significantly enriched in matched ankylosing spondylitis synovial fluid.

About this clonotype itself: Its specificity is not known.

For TCR beta, libraries came from quantitative 5'-RACE with molecular barcodes. TCRdb analysed the 5' RACE reads with MiXCR anew, one entry per CDR3 protein. The sample records approximately 260,000 distinct CDR3 sequences, under 20% being singletons. This CDR3 comprises 22 residues. The germline V and J ends were trimmed by 1 base and 2 bases, with 33 bases remaining between them. Per germline, CDR1 SGHNT and CDR2 YENEEA. This clonotype originated in a male donor with ankylosing spondylitis or in good health (not recorded which). The gene calls are TRBV11-3 and TRBJ2-7; no clear D. Sequencing was performed on blood, either unsorted or a sorted T cell fraction (not recorded which). CDR3 residues: CASSLVYVRYEQPQSITYEQYF. In nucleotides, the CDR3 is TGTGCCAGCAGCTTAGTGTACGTGCGCTACGAACAGCCCCAATCCATAACCTACGAGCAGTACTTC.